A selection of T cell receptor beta chains follows, all from one sample in a study of human T cells and chemical hapten exposure. TCRdb re-called the RACE reads through MiXCR, storing one row per CDR3 protein. The sample lists 300,000 to 450,000 distinct CDR3 sequences; 5% to 6.5% were seen once. The specimen comprised whole blood, sampled in connection with sensitization to the hapten diphenylcyclopropenone (DPC). The receptors here all came from a woman aged 50 to 60 with alopecia areata. Some clones in this sample may be carry-over from other donors' samples. CDR3s include the opening cysteine and the closing phenylalanine or tryptophan. D genes are given only for firm matches. Only part of the rows carry a size: once, few, many, or a class if the clone is expanded.

v_call: TRBV2
clone_size: many
d_call: TRBD1
j_call: TRBJ1-5
cdr3_aa: CASSENRGQPQHF
cdr3_nt: TGTGCCAGCAGTGAAAACAGGGGTCAGCCCCAGCATTTT

v_call: TRBV20-1
clone_size: .
d_call: .
j_call: TRBJ2-7
cdr3_aa: CSASAGSGYEQYF
cdr3_nt: TGCAGTGCTAGTGCGGGATCAGGCTACGAGCAGTACTTC

v_call: TRBV5-6
clone_size: few
d_call: .
j_call: TRBJ1-1
cdr3_aa: CASSLGTGSYEAFF
cdr3_nt: TGTGCCAGCAGCTTGGGCACAGGCTCCTATGAAGCTTTCTTT

v_call: TRBV6-5
clone_size: few
d_call: TRBD1
j_call: TRBJ2-3
cdr3_aa: CASSSQGAGTDTQYF
cdr3_nt: TGTGCCAGCAGTTCGCAGGGGGCAGGGACAGATACGCAGTATTTT

v_call: TRBV7-9
clone_size: .
d_call: TRBD1
j_call: TRBJ2-3
cdr3_aa: CASSSRGRTGTSTDTQYF
cdr3_nt: TGTGCCAGCAGCTCGAGGGGGCGAACAGGGACCTCCACAGATACGCAGTATTTT

v_call: TRBV12-5
clone_size: .
d_call: .
j_call: TRBJ1-2
cdr3_aa: CASGLGTGLAYGYTF
cdr3_nt: TGTGCTAGTGGTTTGGGTACAGGGTTGGCGTATGGCTACACCTTC

v_call: TRBV13
clone_size: .
d_call: .
j_call: TRBJ1-5
cdr3_aa: CASSSGELKPQHF
cdr3_nt: TGTGCCAGCAGCTCGGGGGAACTCAAGCCCCAGCATTTT

v_call: TRBV27
clone_size: .
d_call: TRBD1
j_call: TRBJ1-6
cdr3_aa: CASSSIVGRGRGSPLHF
cdr3_nt: TGTGCCAGCAGCTCCATAGTCGGCAGGGGGCGCGGTTCACCCCTCCACTTT

v_call: TRBV9
clone_size: many
d_call: .
j_call: TRBJ2-7
cdr3_aa: CASSVDAGGHEQYF
cdr3_nt: TGTGCCAGCAGCGTAGACGCCGGAGGGCACGAGCAGTACTTC

v_call: TRBV28
clone_size: many
d_call: TRBD2
j_call: TRBJ2-7
cdr3_aa: CASSFTGGSNEQYF
cdr3_nt: TGTGCCAGCAGTTTCACGGGGGGGTCTAACGAGCAGTACTTC

v_call: TRBV2
clone_size: .
d_call: .
j_call: TRBJ2-1
cdr3_aa: CASSEAPDRTYNEQFF
cdr3_nt: TGTGCCAGCAGTGAAGCACCGGACAGAACCTACAATGAGCAGTTCTTC

v_call: TRBV20-1
clone_size: .
d_call: TRBD1
j_call: TRBJ2-1
cdr3_aa: CSARSTGDEQFF
cdr3_nt: TGCAGTGCTAGATCTACAGGGGATGAGCAGTTCTTC

v_call: TRBV5-6
clone_size: .
d_call: .
j_call: TRBJ2-7
cdr3_aa: CASSPLGNEQYF
cdr3_nt: TGTGCCAGCAGCCCACTCGGGAACGAGCAGTACTTC

v_call: TRBV2
clone_size: .
d_call: .
j_call: TRBJ2-3
cdr3_aa: CASSFGATDTQYF
cdr3_nt: TGTGCCAGCAGTTTCGGGGCCACAGATACGCAGTATTTT

v_call: TRBV29-1
clone_size: many
d_call: .
j_call: TRBJ2-3
cdr3_aa: CSVEYRRADTQYF
cdr3_nt: TGCAGCGTTGAATACCGCCGCGCAGATACGCAGTATTTT

v_call: TRBV19
clone_size: many
d_call: TRBD2
j_call: TRBJ2-1
cdr3_aa: CASSPKGTSGSNEQFF
cdr3_nt: TGTGCCAGTAGTCCCAAAGGGACTAGCGGGAGTAATGAGCAGTTCTTC

v_call: TRBV7-2
clone_size: many
d_call: .
j_call: TRBJ1-2
cdr3_aa: CASSPSGAVYGYTF
cdr3_nt: TGTGCCAGCAGCCCAAGTGGGGCGGTCTATGGCTACACCTTC

v_call: TRBV6-2/TRBV6-3
clone_size: few
d_call: .
j_call: TRBJ2-1
cdr3_aa: CASEGLYRDEQFF
cdr3_nt: TGTGCCAGCGAGGGACTCTACAGGGATGAGCAGTTCTTC

v_call: TRBV20-1
clone_size: many
d_call: .
j_call: TRBJ2-7
cdr3_aa: CSATPTGETFSYEQYF
cdr3_nt: TGCAGTGCTACCCCCACGGGCGAGACCTTCTCCTACGAGCAGTACTTC

v_call: TRBV4-1
clone_size: few
d_call: .
j_call: TRBJ2-7
cdr3_aa: CASSQEGARRYEQYF
cdr3_nt: TGCGCCAGCAGCCAAGAAGGAGCACGGAGGTACGAGCAGTACTTC

v_call: TRBV6-5
clone_size: few
d_call: TRBD2
j_call: TRBJ2-7
cdr3_aa: CASSYDAGGYEQYF
cdr3_nt: TGTGCCAGCAGTTACGACGCGGGGGGATACGAGCAGTACTTC

v_call: TRBV28
clone_size: .
d_call: TRBD1
j_call: TRBJ2-7
cdr3_aa: CASSPGGRPSYEQYF
cdr3_nt: TGTGCCAGCAGCCCAGGGGGCAGACCCTCCTACGAGCAGTACTTC

v_call: TRBV5-4
clone_size: .
d_call: TRBD1
j_call: TRBJ1-1
cdr3_aa: CASILQGAGAEAFF
cdr3_nt: TGTGCCAGCATCCTACAGGGGGCGGGGGCTGAAGCTTTCTTT

v_call: TRBV6-6
clone_size: .
d_call: .
j_call: TRBJ2-7
cdr3_aa: CATGGAPSSYEQYF
cdr3_nt: TGTGCCACCGGGGGCGCCCCGAGCTCCTACGAGCAGTACTTC

v_call: TRBV4-2
clone_size: few
d_call: .
j_call: TRBJ2-1
cdr3_aa: CASSQELGGSYNEQFF
cdr3_nt: TGTGCCAGCAGCCAAGAACTTGGGGGCTCCTACAATGAGCAGTTCTTC

v_call: TRBV6-2/TRBV6-3
clone_size: many
d_call: .
j_call: TRBJ2-3
cdr3_aa: CASMERWVDTQYF
cdr3_nt: TGTGCCAGCATGGAGCGGTGGGTGGATACGCAGTATTTT